The T cell receptor beta chain under discussion was sequenced for a study of blood T cell repertoires in COVID-19. Study-wide background: The samples span acute and convalescent COVID-19 from the United States, Italy and Spain. Sample material is recorded as cDNA or gDNA derived from T cells, B-cell-depleted T cells, or PBMCs.

Followed over time, Seattle patients had been enrolled while infection was active. Authors' data handling: Scientists estimated how many nucleated cells there were by amplifying reference gene primers. TCRdb keeps only in-frame clones here, not all; method: immunoSEQ multiplex PCR. That table supplies the V and J calls and clone size; D and trimming were determined from the DNA. The table shows some 350,000 clones, with 89% occurring only once. Input material: peripheral blood. This receptor was taken from a woman in her 30s with COVID-19, enrolled during active disease.

The CDR3 nucleotides are TGCGCCAGCACCCCAGGCAGGCTAGAGACCCAGTACTTC. Residues: CASTPGRLETQYF. The chain couples TRBV5-1 to TRBJ2-5; D is unclear. CDR1 is SGHRS and CDR2 is YFSETQ in the germline V gene. CDR3 length equals 13 residues. Trimming shortened V by 6 bases and J by 4 bases, and 13 bases separated the two germline ends.